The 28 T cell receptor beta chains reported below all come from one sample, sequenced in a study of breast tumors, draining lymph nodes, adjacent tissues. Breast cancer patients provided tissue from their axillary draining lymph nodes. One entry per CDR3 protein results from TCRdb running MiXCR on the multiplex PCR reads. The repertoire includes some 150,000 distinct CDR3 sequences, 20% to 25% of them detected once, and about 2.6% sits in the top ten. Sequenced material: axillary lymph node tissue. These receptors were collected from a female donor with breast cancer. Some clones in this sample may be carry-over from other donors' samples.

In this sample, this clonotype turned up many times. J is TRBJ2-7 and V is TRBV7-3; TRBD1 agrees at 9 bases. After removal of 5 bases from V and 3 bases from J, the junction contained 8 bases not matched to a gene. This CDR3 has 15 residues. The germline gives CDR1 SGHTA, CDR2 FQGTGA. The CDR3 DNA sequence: TGTGCCAGCAGCATTACAGGGGGCTTCATCTACGAGCAGTACTTC. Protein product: CASSITGGFIYEQYF.

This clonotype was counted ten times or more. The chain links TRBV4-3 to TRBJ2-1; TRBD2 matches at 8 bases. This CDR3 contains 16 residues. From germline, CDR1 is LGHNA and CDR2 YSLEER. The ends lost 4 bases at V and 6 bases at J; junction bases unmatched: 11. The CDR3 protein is CASSPAWGLEGNEQFF. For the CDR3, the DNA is TGCGCCAGCAGCCCAGCATGGGGACTAGAAGGCAATGAGCAGTTCTTC.

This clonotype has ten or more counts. The CDR3 DNA sequence: TGCAGTGCTTGCAGGGATTTTGGCACAGATACGCAGTATTTT. Translating gives CSACRDFGTDTQYF. The chain is built from TRBV20-1 and TRBJ2-3; D is possibly TRBD1 (5 bases). CDR1 DFQATT and CDR2 SNEGSKA come from the germline V gene (reference sequence). V was trimmed by 5 bases and J by 1 base, leaving 13 bases between them. The CDR3 is made up of 14 amino acids.

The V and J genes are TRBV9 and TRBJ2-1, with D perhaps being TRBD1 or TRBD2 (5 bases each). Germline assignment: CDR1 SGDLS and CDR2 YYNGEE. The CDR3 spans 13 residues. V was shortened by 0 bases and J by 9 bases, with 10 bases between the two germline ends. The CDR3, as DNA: TGTGCCAGCAGCGTAGGACCGGGGACTGAGCAGTTCTTC. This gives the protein CASSVGPGTEQFF.

CDR3 in DNA: TGTGCCAGCAGGACTAGCGGGAGTGGCACCGGGGAGCTGTTTTTT. This encodes CASRTSGSGTGELFF. The chain uses TRBV6-5 and TRBJ2-2; 12 bases match TRBD2. The length of the CDR3 is 15 residues. V shed 6 bases and J 4 bases; nucleotides not matched to a gene: 3. The germline V gene encodes CDR1 MNHEY and CDR2 SVGAGI.

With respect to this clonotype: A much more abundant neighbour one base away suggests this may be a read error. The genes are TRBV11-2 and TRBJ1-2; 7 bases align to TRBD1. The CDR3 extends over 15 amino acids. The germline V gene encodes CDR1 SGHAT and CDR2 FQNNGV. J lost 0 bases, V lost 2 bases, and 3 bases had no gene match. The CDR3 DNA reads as TGTGCCAGCAGCTTAACAGGGGACTCTAACTATGGCTACACCTTC. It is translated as CASSLTGDSNYGYTF.

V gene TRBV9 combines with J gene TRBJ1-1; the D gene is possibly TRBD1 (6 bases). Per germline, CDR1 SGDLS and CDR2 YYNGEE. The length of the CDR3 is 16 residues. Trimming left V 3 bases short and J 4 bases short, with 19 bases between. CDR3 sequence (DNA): TGTGCCAGCAGCGCCGACGTTGGGGGGCGGGGCACTGAAGCTTTCTTT. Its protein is CASSADVGGRGTEAFF.

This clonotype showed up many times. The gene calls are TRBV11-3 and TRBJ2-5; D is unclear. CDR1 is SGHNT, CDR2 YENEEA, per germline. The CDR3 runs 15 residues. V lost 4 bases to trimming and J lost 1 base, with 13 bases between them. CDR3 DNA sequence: TGTGCCAGCAGCTCGCGGTGGACCGGCCAAGAGACCCAGTACTTC. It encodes CASSSRWTGQETQYF.

The CDR3 coding sequence is TGCAGTGCCATGGAGGGTTGGAACACTGAAGCTTTCTTT. Its translation is CSAMEGWNTEAFF. The rearrangement uses TRBV20-1 and TRBJ1-1; no clear D gene. Trimming shortened V by 6 bases and J by 1 base, and 12 bases separated the two germline ends. Looked up from germline, CDR1 is DFQATT and CDR2 is SNEGSKA (reference sequence). CDR3 length: 13 residues.

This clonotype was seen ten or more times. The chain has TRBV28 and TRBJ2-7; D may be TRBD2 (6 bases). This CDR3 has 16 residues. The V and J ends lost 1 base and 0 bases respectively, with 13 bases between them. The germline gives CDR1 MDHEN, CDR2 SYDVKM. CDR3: CASSLFGSGSSYEQYF. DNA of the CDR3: TGTGCCAGCAGTTTATTCGGGAGCGGGTCCTCCTACGAGCAGTACTTC.

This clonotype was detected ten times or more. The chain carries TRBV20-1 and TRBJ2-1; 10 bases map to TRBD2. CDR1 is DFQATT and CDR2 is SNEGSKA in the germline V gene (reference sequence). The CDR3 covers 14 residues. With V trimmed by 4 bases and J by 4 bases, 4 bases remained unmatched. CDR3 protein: CSATPLAGYNEQFF. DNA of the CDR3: TGCAGTGCTACGCCACTAGCGGGGTACAATGAGCAGTTCTTC.

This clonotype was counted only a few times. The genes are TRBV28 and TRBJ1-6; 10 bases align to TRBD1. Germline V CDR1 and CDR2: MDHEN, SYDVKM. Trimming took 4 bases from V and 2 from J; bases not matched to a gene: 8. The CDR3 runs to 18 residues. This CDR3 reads CASSSGPGQGTYNSPLHF. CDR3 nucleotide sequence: TGTGCCAGCAGTTCGGGGCCGGGACAGGGGACCTATAATTCACCCCTCCACTTT.

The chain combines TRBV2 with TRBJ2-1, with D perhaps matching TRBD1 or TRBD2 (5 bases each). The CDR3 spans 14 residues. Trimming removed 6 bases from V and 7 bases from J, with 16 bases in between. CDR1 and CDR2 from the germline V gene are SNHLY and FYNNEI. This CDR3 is CASRRGPASNEQFF. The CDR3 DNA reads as TGTGCCAGCAGGAGGGGACCAGCGTCTAATGAGCAGTTCTTC.

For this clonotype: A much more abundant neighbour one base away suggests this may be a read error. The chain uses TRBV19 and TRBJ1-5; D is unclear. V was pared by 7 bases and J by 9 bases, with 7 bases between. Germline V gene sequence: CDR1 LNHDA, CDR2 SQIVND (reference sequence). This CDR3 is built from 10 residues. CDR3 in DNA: TGTGCCAGTAAAGGTCTGCCCCAGCATTTT. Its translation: CASKGLPQHF.

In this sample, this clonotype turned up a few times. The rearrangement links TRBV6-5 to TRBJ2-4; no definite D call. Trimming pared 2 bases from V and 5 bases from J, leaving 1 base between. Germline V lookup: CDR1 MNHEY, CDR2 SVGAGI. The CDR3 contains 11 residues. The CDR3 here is CASSYQNIQYF. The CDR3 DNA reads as TGTGCCAGCAGTTACCAAAACATTCAGTACTTC.

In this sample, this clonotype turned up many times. This CDR3 is CASSPRPDSSGNTIYF. CDR3 coding DNA: TGTGCCAGCAGCCCTCGGCCTGACTCCTCTGGAAACACCATATATTTT. The chain links TRBV7-2 to TRBJ1-3; D not resolved. Germline V gene sequence: CDR1 SGHTA, CDR2 FQGNSA. Trimming took off 5 bases at V and 0 bases at J, with 14 bases between the two ends. The CDR3 sequence is 16 residues long.

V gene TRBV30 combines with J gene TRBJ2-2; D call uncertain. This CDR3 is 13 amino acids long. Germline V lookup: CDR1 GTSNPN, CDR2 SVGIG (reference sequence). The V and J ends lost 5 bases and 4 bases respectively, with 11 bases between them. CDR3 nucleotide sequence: TGTGCCTGGTCCCACTCTGTCACCGGGGAGCTGTTTTTT. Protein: CAWSHSVTGELFF.

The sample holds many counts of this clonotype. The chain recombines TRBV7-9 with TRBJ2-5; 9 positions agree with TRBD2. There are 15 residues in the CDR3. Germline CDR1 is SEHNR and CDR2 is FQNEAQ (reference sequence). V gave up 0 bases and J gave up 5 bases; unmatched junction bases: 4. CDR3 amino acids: CASSLARGGSETQYF. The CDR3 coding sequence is TGTGCCAGCAGCTTAGCGCGGGGGGGCTCGGAGACCCAGTACTTC.

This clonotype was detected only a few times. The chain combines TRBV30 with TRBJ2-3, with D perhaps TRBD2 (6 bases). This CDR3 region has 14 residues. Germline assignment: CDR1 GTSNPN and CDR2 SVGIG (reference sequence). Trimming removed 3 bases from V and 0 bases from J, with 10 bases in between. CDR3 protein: CAWSIGTSTDTQYF. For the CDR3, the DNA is TGTGCCTGGAGCATAGGGACTAGCACAGATACGCAGTATTTT.

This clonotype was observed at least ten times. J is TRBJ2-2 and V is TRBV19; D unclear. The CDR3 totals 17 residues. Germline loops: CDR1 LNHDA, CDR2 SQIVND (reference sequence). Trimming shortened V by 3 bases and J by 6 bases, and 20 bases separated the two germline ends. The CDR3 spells CASSIRGFIGSPGELFF. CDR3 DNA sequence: TGTGCCAGTAGTATTCGCGGATTTATTGGGTCACCCGGGGAGCTGTTTTTT.

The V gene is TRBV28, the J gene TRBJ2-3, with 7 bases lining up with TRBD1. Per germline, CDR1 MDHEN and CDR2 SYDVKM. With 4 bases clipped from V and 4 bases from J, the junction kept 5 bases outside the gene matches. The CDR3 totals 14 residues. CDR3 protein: CASSSDRASDTQYF. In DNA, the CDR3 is TGTGCCAGCAGTTCCGACAGGGCCTCAGATACGCAGTATTTT.

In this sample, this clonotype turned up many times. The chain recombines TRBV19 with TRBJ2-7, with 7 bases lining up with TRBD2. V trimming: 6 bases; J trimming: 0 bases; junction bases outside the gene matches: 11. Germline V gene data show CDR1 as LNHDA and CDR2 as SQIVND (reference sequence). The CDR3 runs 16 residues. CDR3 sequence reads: CASSAYRTSTSYEQYF. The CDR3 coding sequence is TGTGCCAGTAGCGCTTACCGGACTAGTACCTCCTACGAGCAGTACTTC. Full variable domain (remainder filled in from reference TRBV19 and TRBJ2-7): DGGITQSPKYLFRKEGQNVTLSCEQNLNHDAMYWYRQDPGQGLRLIYYSQIVNDFQKGDIAEGYSVSREKKESFPLTVTSAQKNPTAFYLCASSAYRTSTSYEQYFGPGTRLTVT.

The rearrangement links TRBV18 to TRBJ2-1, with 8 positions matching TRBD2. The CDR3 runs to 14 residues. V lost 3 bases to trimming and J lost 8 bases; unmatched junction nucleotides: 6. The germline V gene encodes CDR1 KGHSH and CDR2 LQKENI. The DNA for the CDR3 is TGTGCCAGCTCACCCGGGACTAGGAATGATGAGCAGTTCTTC. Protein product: CASSPGTRNDEQFF.

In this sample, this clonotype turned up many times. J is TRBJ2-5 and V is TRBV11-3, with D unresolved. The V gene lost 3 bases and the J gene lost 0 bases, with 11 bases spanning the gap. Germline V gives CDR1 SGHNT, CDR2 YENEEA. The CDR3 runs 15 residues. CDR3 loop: CASSLSVGDQETQYF. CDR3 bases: TGTGCCAGCAGCTTGTCCGTAGGAGACCAAGAGACCCAGTACTTC.

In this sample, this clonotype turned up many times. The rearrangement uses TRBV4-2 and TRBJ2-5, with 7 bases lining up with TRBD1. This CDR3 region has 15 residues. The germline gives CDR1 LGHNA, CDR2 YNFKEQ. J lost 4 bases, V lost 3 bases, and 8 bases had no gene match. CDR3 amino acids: CASSQNRGLGETQYF. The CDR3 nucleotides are TGTGCCAGCAGCCAGAACAGGGGTTTGGGAGAGACCCAGTACTTC.

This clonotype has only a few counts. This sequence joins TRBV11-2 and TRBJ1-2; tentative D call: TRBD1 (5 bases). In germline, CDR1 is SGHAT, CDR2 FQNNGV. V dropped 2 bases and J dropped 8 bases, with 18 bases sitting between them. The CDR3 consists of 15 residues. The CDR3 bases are TGTGCCAGCAGCTTACTACCAGGCAGGGTGTCCGGCTACACCTTC. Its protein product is CASSLLPGRVSGYTF.

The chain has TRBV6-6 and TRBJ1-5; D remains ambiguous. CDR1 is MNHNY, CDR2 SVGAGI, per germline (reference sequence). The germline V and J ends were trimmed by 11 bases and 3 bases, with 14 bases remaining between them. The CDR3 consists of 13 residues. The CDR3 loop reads CAVPAVYNQPQHF. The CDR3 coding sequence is TGTGCCGTCCCGGCCGTGTACAATCAGCCCCAGCATTTT.

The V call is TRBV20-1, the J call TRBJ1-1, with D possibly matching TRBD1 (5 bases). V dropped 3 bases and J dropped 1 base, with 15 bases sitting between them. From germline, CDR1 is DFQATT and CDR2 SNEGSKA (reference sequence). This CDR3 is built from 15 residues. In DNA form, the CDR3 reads TGCAGTGCTAGTGGGGGGGGGACGAAGAACACTGAAGCTTTCTTT. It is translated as CSASGGGTKNTEAFF.